The 2 T cell receptor beta chains listed next were all sequenced from one sample in a study of blood T cells in healthy people across ages. A sample-barcoded 5' primer and a J-beta primer mix were used in a second PCR of roughly 7 to 12 cycles. TCRdb independently ran MiXCR on the 5' RACE reads; one entry per CDR3 protein. The table shows 700,000 to 900,000 distinct CDR3 sequences, with roughly 24% occurring only once. In addition, the sample was reused for a study of T cells of mothers and their children.

The sequenced material came from blood. The receptors shown here come from a boy between 10 and 17 years old in good health.

This clonotype came up once. The chain combines TRBV29-1 with TRBJ1-5, with TRBD1 identical over 7 bases. The CDR3 has 12 amino acids. Germline V gives CDR1 SQVTM, CDR2 ANQGSEA. This chain's CDR3 is CRETGAGQPQHF. The CDR3 DNA is TGCAGGGAAACAGGGGCGGGTCAGCCCCAGCATTTT.

This clonotype was found once. The chain employs TRBV11-3 and TRBJ2-3, with 8 nucleotides matching TRBD2. CDR3 size: 15 residues. Losses at the gene ends were 1 base for V and 4 bases for J; bases not matched to a gene: 4. Germline V gives CDR1 SGHNT, CDR2 YENEEA. The CDR3 loop reads CASSLGGLDADTQYF. The CDR3 DNA follows: TGTGCCAGCAGCTTAGGGGGACTAGACGCAGATACGCAGTATTTT.